This entry features one T cell receptor (beta chain) sequence. What this receptor recognizes is not known. No base quality information exists; no much larger clone differs at one position. The CDR3 numbers 14 residues from cysteine through phenylalanine. Kept here is only the CDR3 DNA, which spans 42 bases and is read in frame from base 1. V is clipped by 0 bases and J by 0 bases, and the sequence between their germline boundaries is 6 bases long. As encoded in the germline V gene, CDR1 is MGHRA while CDR2 is YSYEKL. The sample is drawn from a study of T cell responses to AZD1222 COVID-19 vaccine (dated by TCRdb to about 2021). With regard to the full study: A total of 233 trial participants underwent TCR sequencing, of whom 207 received two doses of AZD1222 and about 26 received two doses of the MenACWY control vaccine. Trial participants were enrolled by age into 18-55, 56-69 and 70-plus year subgroups, with around 150, 28 and 57 TCR-sequenced participants respectively.

Points the paper makes about the study in general: Because no day 14 peak-response samples were available, the repertoires could be characterized only after the peak T cell response. Participants were mostly white British and included more females than males, and it was suggested by the authors that clonal diversity may have been underestimated. After two AZD1222 doses, both the breadth and the depth of spike-specific TCRs were significantly higher than at day 0 and than in MenACWY recipients. Epitopes outside the regions mutated in the B.1.351 and B.1.1.7 variants were reportedly recognized by nearly half of the unique spike-specific TCRs. In the small 56-69-year group, the increase in depth fell short of significance, most likely because of low power. The whole spike protein was spanned by vaccine-associated CD4 TCRs, and dominant responses were seen in regions 160-218 and 743-854. Only five to seven AZD1222 recipients were SARS-CoV-2 seropositive at baseline, limiting conclusions about previously exposed vaccinees.

The CDR3 regions of human TCRbeta chains were analyzed by immunosequencing. The study's own analysis went as follows. Repertoire TCRs were checked for matches against a reference library of SARS-CoV-2-specific TCRs that had been generated using the MIRA antigen-specificity platform. Breadth was defined as the fraction of unique TCRs that were SARS-CoV-2-associated. Depth was defined as the fraction of total T cells that were SARS-CoV-2-associated. Each spike-specific TCR was assigned to its reactive spike region and to a CD4 or CD8 class using the MIRA data. Log10-transformed breadth and depth values were compared by one-way ANOVA with Sidak's multiple comparisons tests. TCRdb stores this immuneACCESS table with in-frame sequences only. Part of the clones is absent; in the studies checked, under half of the shortfall reflects unresolved V genes, and no reason is known for the rest. That table furnishes V, J and clone size, whereas the DNA furnished D and trimming. The sample table records about 220,000 clones; 85% to 95% of these occur just once. The biggest ten clones account for about 1% of the sample.

The sample's time point label is to be understood as: baseline before first vaccination. The treatment or condition label here, explained by the study, means: meningococcal conjugate vaccine given as trial control. The vaccinee samples were drawn from two UK trials, COV001 and COV002, one of which was a single-blind randomized controlled phase 2/3 trial testing AZD1222 (ChAdOx1 nCoV-19) in healthy adults. Trial participant PBMC samples were collected at day 0 and day 28 after the second dose for TCRbeta chain sequencing. The receptor's source is an adult in good health. The specimen was peripheral blood, collected on day 0 of MenACWY control vaccination. In this chain, TRBV4-1 is recombined with TRBJ2-7; there is no confident call for the D gene. The CDR3 sequence is CASSQERDSYEQYF. The DNA sequence reads TGCGCCAGCAGCCAAGAAAGGGACTCCTACGAGCAGTACTTC.